This TCR beta chain appears in the sequencing data of a study of cytomegalovirus exposure and HLA in healthy donors. Healthy bone marrow donors made up the donor group. This clone occurred a few times. Its antigen is undetermined. The CDR3 has 18 amino acids. V trimming: 3 bases; J trimming: 4 bases; junction bases outside the gene matches: 12. Germline CDR1 reads MNHNS; CDR2 reads SASEGT. Overall study findings and caveats: Immune exposure was documented only through CMV serostatus. An analysis that came later showed most CMV-associated TCR beta chains appearing HLA-restricted.

A multiplex PCR was run with 60 Vbeta primers and 13 Jbeta primers. Measured with immunoSEQ multiplex PCR; TCRdb has only the in-frame clones, and not every one. The repertoire has around 75,000 clones, 76% of them found once; the top ten carry about 3.3%. The specimen was PBMCs. The source of this sequence is a man between 18 and 29 years old in good health and CMV-seronegative. The rearrangement joins TRBV6-1 to TRBJ2-1; 10 bases match TRBD2. The CDR3, as DNA: TGTGCCAGCAGTGACTTCAGCGGGGGGGCCTCTTCATACAATGAGCAGTTCTTC. It codes for CASSDFSGGASSYNEQFF.